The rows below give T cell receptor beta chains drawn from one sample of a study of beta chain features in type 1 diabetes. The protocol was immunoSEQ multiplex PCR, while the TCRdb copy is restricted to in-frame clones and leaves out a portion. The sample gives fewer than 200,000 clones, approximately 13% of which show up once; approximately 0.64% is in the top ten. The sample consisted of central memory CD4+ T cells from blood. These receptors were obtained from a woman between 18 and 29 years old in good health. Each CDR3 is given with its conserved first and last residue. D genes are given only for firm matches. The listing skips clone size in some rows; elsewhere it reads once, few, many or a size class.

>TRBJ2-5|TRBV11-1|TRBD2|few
TGTGCCAGCAGCTCACTGACTAGCGGGGCTGAGACCCAGTACTTC
CASSSLTSGAETQYF
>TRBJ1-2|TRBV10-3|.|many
TGTGCCATCAGTGAGGCGGGGGGCCTCTATGGCTACACCTTC
CAISEAGGLYGYTF
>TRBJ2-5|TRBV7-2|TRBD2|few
TGTGCCAGCAGCAGAAAGGGGCTAGCGGGAGTAGGAGAGACCCAGTACTTC
CASSRKGLAGVGETQYF
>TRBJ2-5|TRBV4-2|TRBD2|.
TGTGCCAGCAGCCAAGGACTAGCGGGAACAGAGACCCAGTACTTC
CASSQGLAGTETQYF
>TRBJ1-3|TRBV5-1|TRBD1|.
TGCGCCAGCAGCCGAGGGGACAGCTCTGGAAACACCATATATTTT
CASSRGDSSGNTIYF
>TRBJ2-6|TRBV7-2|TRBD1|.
TGTGCCAGCAGACCAGGGGGCTCTGGGGCCAACGTCCTGACTTTC
CASRPGGSGANVLTF
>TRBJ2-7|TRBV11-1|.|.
TGTGCCAGCAGCTTAGACCTGGGGGCGAGATACGAGCAGTACTTC
CASSLDLGARYEQYF
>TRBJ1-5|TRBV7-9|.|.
TGTGCCAGCAGCCGGGGAGGGGGACTGGGCTATCAGCCCCAGCATTTT
CASSRGGGLGYQPQHF
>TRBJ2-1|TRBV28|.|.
TGTGCCAGCAGTCCCTGGGCAAAGCTCTACAATGAGCAGTTCTTC
CASSPWAKLYNEQFF
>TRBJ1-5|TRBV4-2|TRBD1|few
TGTGCCAGCAGCCATACAGGGGGCAGTCAGCCCCAGCATTTT
CASSHTGGSQPQHF
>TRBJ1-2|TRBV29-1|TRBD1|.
TGCAGCGTTGTGGGGGCGACAGGGGGAACCATCTATGGCTACACCTTC
CSVVGATGGTIYGYTF
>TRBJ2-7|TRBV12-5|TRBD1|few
TGTGCTAGTGGTTTGGATACCGGGACAGGGATATTCGAGCAGTACTTC
CASGLDTGTGIFEQYF
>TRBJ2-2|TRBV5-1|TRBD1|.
TGCGCCAGCAGCGCCAGACAGGGCGAGACCGGGGAGCTGTTTTTT
CASSARQGETGELFF
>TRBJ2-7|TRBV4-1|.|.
TGCGCCAGCAGCGGACTCACGCGCTCCTACGAGCAGTACTTC
CASSGLTRSYEQYF
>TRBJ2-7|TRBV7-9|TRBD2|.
TGTGCCAGCAGCTTGGCCTCCGCGGGAGGGCCCTACGAGCAGTACTTC
CASSLASAGGPYEQYF
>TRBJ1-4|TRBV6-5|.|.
TGTGCCAGCAGTTTGGGGGGATCCAAAGAAAAACTGTTTTTT
CASSLGGSKEKLFF
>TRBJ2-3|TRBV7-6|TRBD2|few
TGTGCCAGCAGCCCAAACCGGGGACTAGCGGGAGTCGGCGATACGCAGTATTTT
CASSPNRGLAGVGDTQYF
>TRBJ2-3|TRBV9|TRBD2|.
TGTGCCAGCAGCGTAGTAGGTAGCGGGACAGATACGCAGTATTTT
CASSVVGSGTDTQYF
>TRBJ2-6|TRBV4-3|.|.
TGCGCCAGCAGCCAATTGGTTGGTAGCGGCTCTGGGGCCAACGTCCTGACTTTC
CASSQLVGSGSGANVLTF
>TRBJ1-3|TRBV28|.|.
TGTGCCAGCAGTTTAACAGCTAACTCTGGAAACACCATATATTTT
CASSLTANSGNTIYF
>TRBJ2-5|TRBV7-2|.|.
TGTGCCAGCAGCTTAGCACTAGGGCCAGGGACCCAGTACTTC
CASSLALGPGTQYF
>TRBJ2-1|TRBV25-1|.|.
TGTGCCAGCTCCCCCGCGGCCTACAATGAGCAGTTCTTC
CASSPAAYNEQFF
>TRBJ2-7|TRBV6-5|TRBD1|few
TGTGCCAGCAGCGGGACAGGGCGGAACTACGAGCAGTACTTC
CASSGTGRNYEQYF
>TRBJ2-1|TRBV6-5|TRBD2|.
TGTGCCAGCAGTTACTCGGGACTAGTAACCGGTGAGCAGTTCTTC
CASSYSGLVTGEQFF
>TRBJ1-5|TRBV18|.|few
TGTGCCAGCTCACCTGACAGCACCAATCAGCCCCAGCATTTT
CASSPDSTNQPQHF
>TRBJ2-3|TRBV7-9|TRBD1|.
TGTGCCAGCAGCCAGGGACAGTCCACAGATACGCAGTATTTT
CASSQGQSTDTQYF
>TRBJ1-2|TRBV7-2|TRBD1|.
TGTGCCAGCAGTCCGGACAGGGACTATGGCTACACCTTC
CASSPDRDYGYTF
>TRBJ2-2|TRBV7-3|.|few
TGTGCCAGCAGCCCAGGGACTTACACCGGGGAGCTGTTTTTT
CASSPGTYTGELFF
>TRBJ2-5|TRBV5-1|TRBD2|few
TGCGCCAGCAGCCTGGGACTAGCGTATCAAGAGACCCAGTACTTC
CASSLGLAYQETQYF
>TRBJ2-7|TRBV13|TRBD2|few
TGTGCCAGCAGCTCATCACGAGCCCCCCGGGTCGAGGGAGGGCCTCACTACGAGCAGTACTTC
CASSSSRAPRVEGGPHYEQYF
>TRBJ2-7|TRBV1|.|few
TGCACCAGCAGCCCCGGGACTTTCTCCTACGAGCAGTACTTC
CTSSPGTFSYEQYF
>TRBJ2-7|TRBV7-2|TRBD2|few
TGTGCCAGCAGCTTAGACCTAGCGGGGGAGCAGTACTTC
CASSLDLAGEQYF
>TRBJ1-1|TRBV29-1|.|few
TGCAGCGTCCCCAAGGGGGACGTAAACACTGAAGCTTTCTTT
CSVPKGDVNTEAFF
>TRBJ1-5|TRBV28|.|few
TGTGCCAGCAGTCCCCAGGTGAATCAGCCCCAGCATTTT
CASSPQVNQPQHF
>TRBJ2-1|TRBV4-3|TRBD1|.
TGCGCCAGCAGCCAAGGCCTCGGGACAGCCTACAATGAGCAGTTCTTC
CASSQGLGTAYNEQFF
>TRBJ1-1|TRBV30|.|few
TGTGCCTGGATTCCGGGTTACACTGAAGCTTTCTTT
CAWIPGYTEAFF
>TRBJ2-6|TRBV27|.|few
TGTGCCAGCAGCTCCCTGGGGCGGACTGGGGCCAACGTCCTGACTTTC
CASSSLGRTGANVLTF
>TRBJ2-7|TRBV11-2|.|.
TGTGCCAGCAGCTCAGTCCAGGCCCGGGGCGAGCAGTACTTC
CASSSVQARGEQYF
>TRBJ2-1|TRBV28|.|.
TGTGCCAGCAGTTTGCCGGGAGCAATTAATGAGCAGTTCTTC
CASSLPGAINEQFF
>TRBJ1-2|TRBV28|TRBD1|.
TGTGCCAGCAGTTCCTACGGGACAGGGATACGGGGGTATGGCTACACCTTC
CASSSYGTGIRGYGYTF
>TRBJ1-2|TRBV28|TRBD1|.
TGTGCCACCTCAACAATCTCCGGGACAGGGGTACTGCTCGGCTACACCTTC
CATSTISGTGVLLGYTF
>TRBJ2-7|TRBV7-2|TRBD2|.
TGTGCCAGCAGCTTCAGACTAGCGGAGTCCTACGAGCAGTACTTC
CASSFRLAESYEQYF